Below, 21 T cell receptor beta chains from the same sample are listed, as sequenced in a study of cytomegalovirus exposure and HLA in healthy donors. Primers for the PCR totalled 60 Vbeta and 13 Jbeta. The assay was immunoSEQ multiplex PCR, and TCRdb's table has in-frame clones only and misses some. The sample holds around 120,000 clones; roughly 70% are singletons and the top ten take 11%. Material for sequencing was PBMCs. These receptors all come from a man aged 35-49 years in good health and CMV-seropositive.

This sequence joins TRBV5-1 and TRBJ1-2; 9 bases align to TRBD1. The CDR3 consists of 14 residues. Trimming at V came to 4 bases and at J to 6 bases, leaving 7 bases not matched to a gene. Germline-derived CDR1 and CDR2 are SGHRS and YFSETQ. The CDR3 loop reads CASSVRQGEDGYTF. The CDR3, as DNA: TGCGCCAGCAGCGTTAGACAGGGGGAAGATGGCTACACCTTC.

This clone showed up just once. The chain recombines TRBV5-1 with TRBJ1-2; a possible D gene is TRBD1 (6 bases). The CDR3 has 12 amino acids. Per germline, CDR1 SGHRS and CDR2 YFSETQ. Trimming took off 4 bases at V and 8 bases at J, with 12 bases between the two ends. CDR3 sequence reads: CASSEGGVGYTF. The CDR3 DNA follows: TGCGCCAGCAGCGAGGGGGGGGTCGGCTACACCTTC.

V is TRBV2 and J is TRBJ1-2; TRBD1 might be the D (5 bases). The germline V gene encodes CDR1 SNHLY and CDR2 FYNNEI. V lost 6 bases and J lost 3, with 11 bases in between. This CDR3 is built from 13 residues. CDR3 DNA: TGTGCCAGCAGCGGAGGGACGGACTATGGCTACACCTTC. The encoded protein is CASSGGTDYGYTF.

This clone was recorded once. The rearrangement links TRBV27 to TRBJ2-7; 8 positions agree with TRBD1. CDR3 length: 14 residues. From germline, CDR1 is MNHEY and CDR2 SMNVEV (reference sequence). Trimming cost V 6 bases and J 2 bases; bases outside gene matches: 6. CDR3 nucleotides: TGTGCCAGCAGACTTGGACAGGGAGCCTACGAGCAGTACGTC. It encodes CASRLGQGAYEQYV.

Of note for this clone: At one boundary the junction diverges from the germline segment, which might be a read error. In DNA, the CDR3 is TGTGCTAGCAGCTTAGCGGCCGGGAGCCTTTCTGAGCAGTTCTTC. Amino acid sequence: CASSLAAGSLSEQFF. V gene TRBV7-7 combines with J gene TRBJ2-1; D might be TRBD2 (6 bases). The germline V gene encodes CDR1 SSHAT and CDR2 FNYEAQ (reference sequence). CDR3 length: 15 amino acids. The entire variable domain, with the rest obtained from reference TRBV7-7 and TRBJ2-1, is as follows: GAGVSQSPRYKVTKRGQDVTLRCDPISSHATLYWYQQALGQGPEFLTYFNYEAQPDKSGLPSDRFSAERPEGSISTLTIQRTEQRDSAMYRCASSLAAGSLSEQFFGPGTRLTVL.

The chain carries TRBV19 and TRBJ1-2; 9 bases line up with TRBD1. CDR3 length: 14 residues. V shed 3 bases and J 6 bases; nucleotides not matched to a gene: 5. Germline values: CDR1 LNHDA, CDR2 SQIVND (reference sequence). CDR3 nucleotides: TGTGCCAGTAGTATCACTTGGACAGGGGATGGCTACACCTTC. Translated, it gives CASSITWTGDGYTF. The entire variable domain, with the rest obtained from reference TRBV19 and TRBJ1-2, is as follows: DGGITQSPKYLFRKEGQNVTLSCEQNLNHDAMYWYRQDPGQGLRLIYYSQIVNDFQKGDIAEGYSVSREKKESFPLTVTSAQKNPTAFYLCASSITWTGDGYTFGSGTRLTVV.

The chain links TRBV29-1 to TRBJ2-6; D is perhaps TRBD2 (6 bases). V lost 4 bases and J lost 0, with 10 bases in between. This CDR3 region has 15 residues. Germline CDR1 SQVTM, CDR2 ANQGSEA. CDR3 sequence: CSVGGEFSGANVLTF. The CDR3, as DNA: TGCAGCGTTGGGGGGGAATTCTCTGGGGCCAACGTCCTGACTTTC.

Turning to this clone: The junction departs from the called germline gene at one end, perhaps through a read error. The chain joins TRBV7-2 to TRBJ2-1; 9 bases fit TRBD1. Germline CDR1 reads SGHTA; CDR2 reads FQGNSA. The CDR3 totals 16 residues. The CDR3 loop reads CATSLYGTGRYNEQFF. CDR3 nucleotide sequence: TGTGCCACCAGCTTATACGGGACAGGGCGTTACAATGAGCAGTTCTTC.

This chain links TRBV7-2 with TRBJ1-5; tentative D call: TRBD1 (6 bases). Germline CDR1 reads SGHTA; CDR2 reads FQGNSA. V dropped 5 bases and J dropped 0 bases, with 17 bases sitting between them. The CDR3 is 17 amino acids. Here the CDR3 reads CASSNADSVYSNQPQHF. CDR3 nucleotides: TGTGCCAGCAGCAACGCGGACAGCGTGTATAGCAATCAGCCCCAGCATTTT.

This clone was seen more than once but under ten times. The V and J genes are TRBV4-3 and TRBJ2-1; 10 bases agree with TRBD2. The CDR3 loop spans 15 amino acids. The germline gives CDR1 LGHNA, CDR2 YSLEER. V was clipped by 6 bases and J by 2 bases; unmatched bases: 4. The CDR3 loop reads CASSRTSGTYNEQFF. DNA of the CDR3: TGCGCCAGCAGTCGGACTAGCGGAACCTACAATGAGCAGTTCTTC.

V is TRBV29-1 and J is TRBJ2-7; D perhaps matches TRBD1 (6 bases). Germline lookup yields CDR1 SQVTM and CDR2 ANQGSEA. The CDR3 has 13 amino acids. Trimming took 5 bases from V and 0 from J, leaving 11 bases between them. CDR3 sequence reads: CSVHRESSYEQYF. The CDR3 coding sequence is TGCAGCGTTCACAGGGAAAGCTCCTACGAGCAGTACTTC.

The genes are TRBV6-1 and TRBJ2-2; perhaps TRBD2 as D (6 bases). V was clipped by 4 bases and J by 6 bases, with 15 bases between them. This CDR3 has 15 residues. CDR1 and CDR2 from the germline V gene are MNHNS and SASEGT. The CDR3 protein is CASSALTSSPGELFF. CDR3 nucleotides: TGTGCCAGCAGTGCATTGACTAGTTCCCCCGGGGAGCTGTTTTTT.

This chain connects TRBV5-1 to TRBJ1-2; 12 nucleotides align to TRBD1. Unmatched junction bases numbered 9, after V lost 0 bases and J lost 0 bases. Germline assignment: CDR1 SGHRS and CDR2 YFSETQ. CDR3 length: 19 amino acids. The CDR3 region has the DNA TGCGCCAGCAGCTTGGCCGATGGGACAGGGGGCGAATCTAACTATGGCTACACCTTC. Amino acids: CASSLADGTGGESNYGYTF.

This clone appeared once. The chain recombines TRBV14 with TRBJ2-3, with 7 bases aligning to TRBD1. V was pared by 10 bases and J by 0 bases, with 10 bases of the junction left unmatched. CDR1 and CDR2 (germline): SGHDN, FVKESK. The length of the CDR3 is 15 residues. CDR3 region: CATRDSSSSTDTQYF. In DNA, the CDR3 is TGTGCCACCCGGGACAGTTCATCTAGCACAGATACGCAGTATTTT.

The chain links TRBV29-1 to TRBJ1-1; a possible D gene is TRBD1 (6 bases). Germline assignment: CDR1 SQVTM and CDR2 ANQGSEA. This CDR3 is 13 amino acids long. V was pared by 6 bases and J by 1 base, with 12 bases between. This chain's CDR3 is CSVRDTANTEAFF. CDR3 nucleotides: TGCAGCGTCAGGGACACCGCGAACACTGAAGCTTTCTTT.

The chain employs TRBV30 and TRBJ2-5, with 7 bases aligning to TRBD2. The CDR3 has 16 residues. Germline CDR1 GTSNPN, CDR2 SVGIG (reference sequence). The junction had 9 bases not matched to a gene; V was cut back by 0 bases and J by 2 bases. In DNA, the CDR3 is TGTGCCTGGAGTGTACGACTAGCAGTTAAACAAGAGACCCAGTACTTC. Translation: CAWSVRLAVKQETQYF.

V and J are TRBV28 and TRBJ1-4, with D possibly being TRBD1 (5 bases). Germline-derived CDR1 and CDR2 are MDHEN and SYDVKM. CDR3 length: 14 amino acids. Trimming pared 2 bases from V and 6 bases from J, leaving 10 bases between. As DNA, the CDR3 is TGTGCCAGCAGTTTAGATGCGGGGGATGAAAAACTGTTTTTT. Residues: CASSLDAGDEKLFF.

In this sample, this clone turned up once. This chain links TRBV6-6 with TRBJ2-1, with a tentative D call TRBD2 (6 bases). V lost 5 bases and J lost 6, with 11 bases in between. The CDR3 consists of 13 residues. Germline values: CDR1 MNHNY, CDR2 SVGAGI (reference sequence). CDR3 sequence reads: CASSGDFPNEQFF. CDR3 DNA: TGTGCCAGCAGTGGGGACTTCCCCAATGAGCAGTTCTTC.

V usage is TRBV5-1 and J usage is TRBJ2-5, with TRBD2 matching over 14 bases. The CDR3 runs to 16 residues. V shed 0 bases and J 4 bases; nucleotides not matched to a gene: 2. Germline values: CDR1 SGHRS, CDR2 YFSETQ. Here the CDR3 DNA reads TGCGCCAGCAGCTTGGGACTAGCGGGAGGGCCAGAGACCCAGTACTTC. Protein product: CASSLGLAGGPETQYF.

As concerns this clone: At the DNA level, this CDR3 is encoded by other sequences in the same sample as well. The chain combines TRBV11-2 with TRBJ2-5, with D maybe TRBD2 (5 bases). The CDR3 runs to 14 residues. V was trimmed by 1 base and J by 4 bases, leaving 10 bases between them. Germline loops: CDR1 SGHAT, CDR2 FQNNGV. In DNA, the CDR3 is TGTGCCAGCAGCTTAGTCCTGGCGGGAGAGACCCAGTACTTC. Protein sequence: CASSLVLAGETQYF.

The chain employs TRBV18 and TRBJ1-2; the D is unclear. The V end lost 6 bases, the J end lost 2 bases, and 22 bases lay between the germline ends. CDR1 is KGHSH, CDR2 LQKENI, per germline. This CDR3 has 17 amino acids. The CDR3 region has the DNA TGTGCCAGCTCTCTTCCAACGGTAGGCGGTGAAAACTATGGCTACACCTTC. Amino acids: CASSLPTVGGENYGYTF.